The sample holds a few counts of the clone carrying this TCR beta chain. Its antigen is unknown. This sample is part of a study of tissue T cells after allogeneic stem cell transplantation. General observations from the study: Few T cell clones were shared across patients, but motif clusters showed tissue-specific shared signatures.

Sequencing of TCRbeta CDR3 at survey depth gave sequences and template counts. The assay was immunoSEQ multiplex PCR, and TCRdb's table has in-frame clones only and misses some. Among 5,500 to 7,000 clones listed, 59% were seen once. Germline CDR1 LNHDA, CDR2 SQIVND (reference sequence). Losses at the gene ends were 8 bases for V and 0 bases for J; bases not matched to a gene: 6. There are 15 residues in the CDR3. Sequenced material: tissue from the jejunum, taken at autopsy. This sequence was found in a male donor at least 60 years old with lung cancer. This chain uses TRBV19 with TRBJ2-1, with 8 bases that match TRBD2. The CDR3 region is CASEIAGSSYNEQFF. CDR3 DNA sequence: TGTGCCAGTGAGATAGCGGGGAGCTCCTACAATGAGCAGTTCTTC.